A single sample gave rise to the 3 T cell receptor beta chains below, sequenced in a study of identical twins' blood T cells. TCRdb reprocessed the 5' RACE reads with MiXCR, giving one entry per CDR3 protein. The table includes fewer than 450,000 distinct CDR3 sequences, roughly 27% detected once. The sequencing sample was made of PBMCs. The receptors stem from a woman between 18 and 49 years old in good health.

This clonotype was picked up a small number of times. The chain links TRBV10-3 to TRBJ2-1; unclear D gene. Germline V gene data show CDR1 as ENHRY and CDR2 as SYGVKD. Trimming removed 5 bases at V and 5 bases at J, with 10 bases between. The CDR3 covers 13 residues. CDR3 protein: CAISSDRHNEQFF. The DNA of the CDR3 is TGTGCCATCAGTTCGGACCGCCACAATGAGCAGTTCTTC.

The rearrangement joins TRBV15 to TRBJ2-2; unclear D gene. CDR1 LNHNV and CDR2 YYDKDF come from the germline V gene (reference sequence). This CDR3 has 12 amino acids. V was clipped by 1 base and J by 15 bases, with 12 bases between them. CDR3 loop: CATSRGSHRLFF. CDR3 nucleotides: TGTGCCACCAGCAGAGGATCGCACCGATTGTTTTTT.

The CDR3 region has the DNA TGCGCCAGCAGCTGGGAACAGGAAATGAACACTGAAGCTTTCTTT. Protein: CASSWEQEMNTEAFF. This chain links TRBV5-1 with TRBJ1-1; maybe TRBD1 (5 bases). Germline loops: CDR1 SGHRS, CDR2 YFSETQ. V was cut by 3 bases and J by 0 bases, with 12 bases left in between. This CDR3 has 15 residues.